These T cell receptor beta chains were read from a single sample in a study of T cells after yellow fever vaccination. TCRdb itself ran the 5' RACE reads through MiXCR, one entry per CDR3 protein. In the table there are about 96,000 distinct CDR3 sequences, over 8% of which are singletons. Sample: CD8+ T cells not binding an NS4B(214-222) dextramer, sorted from PBMCs, taken roughly 14 days after the first yellow fever vaccination. The origin of the receptors is a man in his late teens or twenties who received the YFV17D yellow fever vaccine. CDR3s include the opening cysteine and the closing phenylalanine or tryptophan. Each record gives: V gene, D gene, J gene, clone size, CDR3 protein, CDR3 DNA. A D gene is named only where the DNA matches it firmly. Size tells how often a clone was seen (once, few, many) or the class of an expanded clone, and some rows leave it out.

TRBV29-1	NA	TRBJ1-2	NA	CSVEDSYYGYTF	TGCAGCGTTGAAGACAGCTACTATGGCTACACCTTC
TRBV20-1	NA	TRBJ2-1	many	CSATRDVLWDEQFF	TGCAGTGCTACCCGGGACGTTCTATGGGATGAGCAGTTCTTC
TRBV12-3/TRBV12-4	NA	TRBJ1-5	many	CASSFEGSNQPQHF	TGTGCCAGCAGTTTCGAGGGAAGCAATCAGCCCCAGCATTTT
TRBV4-2	NA	TRBJ2-3	many	CASIRGDTQYF	TGTGCCAGCATCCGGGGAGATACGCAGTATTTT
TRBV6-1	NA	TRBJ2-1	few	CASSPLSQTYNEQFF	TGTGCCAGCAGCCCTCTATCCCAAACCTACAATGAGCAGTTCTTC
TRBV20-1	NA	TRBJ2-3	few	CSARDLSGSDTQYF	TGCAGTGCCCGGGACCTCTCAGGGTCAGATACGCAGTATTTT
TRBV12-3/TRBV12-4	NA	TRBJ1-5	few	CASSPSIWPQHF	TGTGCCAGCAGCCCATCTATATGGCCCCAGCATTTT
TRBV12-3/TRBV12-4	TRBD1	TRBJ2-2	NA	CASSLVQGAAGELFF	TGTGCCAGCAGTTTAGTCCAGGGGGCTGCCGGGGAGCTGTTTTTT
TRBV20-1	TRBD1	TRBJ1-5	NA	CSATNYRGDDYQPQHF	TGCAGTGCAACGAATTACAGGGGCGATGACTATCAGCCCCAGCATTTT
TRBV18	NA	TRBJ1-5	NA	CASSSVRGPGNQPQHF	TGTGCCAGCTCATCGGTCCGGGGACCAGGCAATCAGCCCCAGCATTTT